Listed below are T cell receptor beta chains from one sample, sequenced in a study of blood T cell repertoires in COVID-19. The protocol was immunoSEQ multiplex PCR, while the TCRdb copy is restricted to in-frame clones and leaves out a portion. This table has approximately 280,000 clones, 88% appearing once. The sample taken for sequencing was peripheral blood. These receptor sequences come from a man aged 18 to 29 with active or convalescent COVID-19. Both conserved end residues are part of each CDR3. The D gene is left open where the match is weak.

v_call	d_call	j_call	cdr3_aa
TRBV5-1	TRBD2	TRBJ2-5	CASSSGTSGRWGETQYF
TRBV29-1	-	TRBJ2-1	CSVDGGTKQFF
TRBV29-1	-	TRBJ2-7	CSVVIMEEQYF
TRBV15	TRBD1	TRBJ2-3	CATSGRDRITDTQYF
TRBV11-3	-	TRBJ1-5	CASSLGFGQRNQPQHF
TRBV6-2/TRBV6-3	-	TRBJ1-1	CASSRGGDAFF
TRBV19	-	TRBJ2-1	CASSSEGSLLGNEQFF
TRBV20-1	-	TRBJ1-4	CSARMPSGYAF
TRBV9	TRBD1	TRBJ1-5	CASSGQGGANQPQHF
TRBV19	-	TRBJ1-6	CASTRGFNSPLHF
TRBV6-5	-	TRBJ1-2	CASRPNGGGGYTF
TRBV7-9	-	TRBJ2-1	CATAAGSSYNEQFF
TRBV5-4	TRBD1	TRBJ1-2	CASTIGQGGSYGYTF
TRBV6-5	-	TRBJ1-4	CASSPGSGEKLFF
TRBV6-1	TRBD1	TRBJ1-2	CASSEIVAGGNYGYTF
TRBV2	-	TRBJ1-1	CAGRGEANTEAFF
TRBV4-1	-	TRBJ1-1	CASSPGGTEAFF